The 9 T cell receptor beta chains below all came from one sample that was sequenced in a study of blood T cell repertoires in COVID-19. Clones were read by immunoSEQ multiplex PCR, and TCRdb kept only the in-frame ones, dropping some. Here the sample spans about 120,000 clones, about nine tenths being singletons. Sequenced material: peripheral blood. The source is a woman in her 70s with acute or convalescent COVID-19.

The chain employs TRBV2 and TRBJ1-5; no reliable D call. Trimming removed 4 bases at V and 0 bases at J, with 7 bases between. CDR1 is SNHLY and CDR2 is FYNNEI in the germline V gene. The CDR3 runs to 14 residues. The CDR3 sequence: CASSVGISNQPQHF. The DNA for the CDR3 is TGTGCCAGCAGTGTCGGGATTAGCAATCAGCCCCAGCATTTT.

This chain joins TRBV10-3 and TRBJ2-1; D not resolved. This CDR3 is 14 amino acids long. Trimming took off 0 bases at V and 0 bases at J, with 3 bases between the two ends. Germline V gives CDR1 ENHRY, CDR2 SYGVKD. DNA for the CDR3: TGTGCCATCAGTGAGTCTAGCTCCTACAATGAGCAGTTCTTC. This codes for CAISESSSYNEQFF.

The chain combines TRBV7-9 with TRBJ2-3, with a tentative D call TRBD1 (6 bases). The CDR3 spans 15 residues. Deletions cut 7 bases from V and 3 bases from J, with 17 bases between. CDR1 is SEHNR and CDR2 is FQNEAQ in the germline V gene (reference sequence). CDR3 nucleotide sequence: TGTGCCAGCAATGGCAGGGGAAAGAGGACAGATACGCAGTATTTT. Encoded protein: CASNGRGKRTDTQYF.

This clone turned up a few times. This chain uses TRBV4-1 with TRBJ1-5, with a tentative D call TRBD1 (5 bases). CDR1 is MGHRA, CDR2 YSYEKL, per germline. The CDR3 has 13 amino acids. Trimming pared 1 base from V and 5 bases from J, leaving 6 bases between. The CDR3 region is CASSQVGDQPQHF. In DNA form, the CDR3 reads TGCGCCAGCAGCCAAGTAGGGGATCAGCCCCAGCATTTT.

This clone occurred once. V usage is TRBV7-9 and J usage is TRBJ1-2; D not certain. Germline CDR1 reads SEHNR; CDR2 reads FQNEAQ (reference sequence). Trimming removed 1 base from V and 8 bases from J, with 8 bases in between. The CDR3 is 12 residues long. CDR3 in amino acids: CASSLDEGGYTF. CDR3 DNA: TGTGCCAGCAGCTTAGATGAGGGCGGCTACACCTTC.

This chain links TRBV9 with TRBJ2-5; TRBD2 matches 9 bases. The CDR3 is made up of 16 amino acids. With 4 bases clipped from V and 4 bases from J, the junction kept 11 bases outside the gene matches. Germline lookup yields CDR1 SGDLS and CDR2 YYNGEE. CDR3 loop: CASSPGVLAGPETQYF. CDR3 nucleotide sequence: TGTGCCAGCAGCCCAGGTGTACTAGCGGGCCCAGAGACCCAGTACTTC.

The chain is built from TRBV4-1 and TRBJ2-1, with D maybe TRBD1 (5 bases). Germline loops: CDR1 MGHRA, CDR2 YSYEKL. The length of the CDR3 is 13 residues. V lost 5 bases, J lost 9 bases, and 14 bases lay in between. This CDR3 reads CASSYTGAGEQFF. The CDR3 DNA reads as TGCGCCAGCAGCTACACTGGGGCCGGTGAGCAGTTCTTC.

The V call is TRBV2, the J call TRBJ2-1, with 9 nucleotides matching TRBD1. With V trimmed by 7 bases and J by 8 bases, 9 bases remained unmatched. Germline CDR1 reads SNHLY; CDR2 reads FYNNEI. The CDR3 consists of 14 residues. This CDR3 reads CASTRDREDDEQFF. Written as DNA, the CDR3 is TGTGCCAGCACTAGGGACAGGGAGGACGATGAGCAGTTCTTC.

The sample holds one count of this clone. This chain links TRBV5-1 with TRBJ1-6; D is perhaps TRBD1 (5 bases). The ends were cut back, 0 bases at V and 7 bases at J, with 14 bases in the middle. The CDR3 is 16 amino acids. CDR1 is SGHRS and CDR2 is YFSETQ in the germline V gene. The DNA of the CDR3 is TGCGCCAGCAGCTTGGCCGGGGGGTTCGGCAATTCACCCCTCCACTTT. Its translation is CASSLAGGFGNSPLHF.